These T cell receptor beta chains were read from a single sample in a study of T cells in Graves' hyperthyroidism and ophthalmopathy. TCRdb ran MiXCR on the multiplex PCR reads and lists one entry per CDR3 protein. Of hundreds of thousands of distinct CDR3 sequences in the sample, roughly 15% were seen once. The material sequenced was blood. The receptors shown here come from a woman aged 55-69 years with Graves' ophthalmopathy. The CDR3 runs from the conserved cysteine through the conserved F or W. D genes are given only for firm matches. Only some rows state a clone size, as once, few, many or a class for expanded clones.

CDR3 protein,CDR3 DNA,D gene,J gene,V gene,clone size
CASRKTPSGRIDTQYF,TGTGCCAGCAGAAAAACCCCTAGCGGGAGGATTGATACGCAGTATTTT,TRBD2,TRBJ2-3,TRBV6-2/TRBV6-3,few
CASSRNQLGLAGGTNEQFF,TGTGCCAGCAGCCGAAACCAACTGGGACTAGCGGGAGGGACCAATGAGCAGTTCTTC,TRBD2,TRBJ2-1,TRBV28,NA
CASRRGIFSNQPQHF,TGTGCCAGCAGAAGGGGGATTTTTAGCAATCAGCCCCAGCATTTT,NA,TRBJ1-5,TRBV6-1,few
CSAPEGGRRDTQYF,TGCAGTGCCCCCGAGGGCGGGAGGAGGGATACGCAGTATTTT,TRBD2,TRBJ2-3,TRBV20-1,many
CASSLVTAMNTEAFF,TGCGCCAGCAGCTTGGTGACAGCTATGAACACTGAAGCTTTCTTT,NA,TRBJ1-1,TRBV5-1,many
CASRIDRGAGGYTF,TGTGCCAGCAGAATCGACAGGGGCGCAGGGGGCTACACCTTC,TRBD1,TRBJ1-2,TRBV6-2/TRBV6-3,many
CASSPPENRENIQYF,TGTGCCAGCTCACCACCGGAGAACCGTGAAAACATTCAGTACTTC,NA,TRBJ2-4,TRBV18,many
CASSFGTAELFF,TGTGCCAGCAGCTTCGGGACAGCCGAACTGTTTTTT,TRBD1,TRBJ1-4,TRBV7-7,NA
CASGRQGWSYEQYF,TGTGCCAGCGGTCGACAGGGGTGGTCCTACGAGCAGTACTTC,TRBD1,TRBJ2-7,TRBV28,NA
CASQGVTDTQYF,TGTGCCTCACAGGGGGTCACAGATACGCAGTATTTT,TRBD1,TRBJ2-3,TRBV2,many
CASSFTGAFGTEAFF,TGTGCCAGCAGTTTTACAGGGGCCTTTGGGACTGAAGCTTTCTTT,TRBD1,TRBJ1-1,TRBV28,NA
CASSLTRATYNEQFF,TGTGCCAGCAGCTTAACTCGCGCTACCTACAATGAGCAGTTCTTC,NA,TRBJ2-1,TRBV7-8,few
CASTPWPSLKETQYF,TGTGCCAGCACCCCCTGGCCCAGTCTCAAAGAGACCCAGTACTTC,NA,TRBJ2-5,TRBV28,many
CASSLTEGGGTEAFF,TGTGCCAGCAGTTTAACCGAGGGGGGCGGCACTGAAGCTTTCTTT,NA,TRBJ1-1,TRBV12-3/TRBV12-4,many
CASSPIGDRGTEAFF,TGTGCCAGCTCACCAATTGGGGACCGAGGGACTGAAGCTTTCTTT,NA,TRBJ1-1,TRBV18,many
CASSSIHGEQFF,TGTGCCAGCAGCTCCATACACGGTGAGCAGTTCTTC,NA,TRBJ2-1,TRBV7-2,few
CASSLSPSTDTQYF,TGTGCCAGCAGCCTGTCCCCTAGCACAGATACGCAGTATTTT,NA,TRBJ2-3,TRBV11-2,many
CASSPSPPFEGGVTDTQYF,TGTGCCAGCAGTCCATCCCCCCCGTTTGAGGGGGGGGTCACAGATACGCAGTATTTT,NA,TRBJ2-3,TRBV28,many
CAASPAQGPYEQYF,TGTGCCGCAAGTCCCGCCCAGGGGCCCTACGAGCAGTACTTC,NA,TRBJ2-7,TRBV6-1,many
CASSNGGGIHHNEQFF,TGTGCCAGCAGTAATGGGGGCGGGATTCACCACAATGAGCAGTTCTTC,NA,TRBJ2-1,TRBV28,few
CASSLFPPELQNTGELFF,TGTGCCAGCAGTTTATTCCCCCCTGAGCTGCAGAACACCGGGGAGCTGTTTTTT,NA,TRBJ2-2,TRBV28,few
CASSPTGQNSPLHF,TGTGCCAGCAGCCCAACCGGACAGAATTCACCCCTCCACTTT,NA,TRBJ1-6,TRBV3-1,many